What follows describes a single TCR beta chain. The data stem from a study of CD8 T cells in ankylosing spondylitis. The germline V gene encodes CDR1 SGHRS and CDR2 YFSETQ. Unmatched junction bases numbered 5, after V lost 4 bases and J lost 3 bases. The CDR3 loop spans 15 amino acids. TCRdb re-called the 5' RACE reads with MiXCR, one entry per CDR3 protein. The table lists 250,000 or so distinct CDR3 sequences, approximately 11% of them singletons. The sequencing sample was made of blood, either unsorted or a sorted T cell fraction (not recorded which). V and J are TRBV5-1 and TRBJ1-4, with TRBD1 matching 8 bases. The receptor comes from a male donor with ankylosing spondylitis or in good health (not recorded which). Here the CDR3 reads CASSQDRAANEKLFF. For the CDR3, the DNA is TGCGCCAGCAGCCAGGACAGGGCCGCTAATGAAAAACTGTTTTTT.